This T cell receptor beta chain was captured in a study of cytomegalovirus exposure and HLA in healthy donors. Whole-study context: Some 85 million unique TCRs, all from HLA-typed donors, were included in an early release of the data. Study-level points and caveats: For most subjects, TCR beta sequences were reported to predict HLA-A and HLA-B alleles with accuracy.

This PCR relied on a set of 60 Vbeta primers and 13 Jbeta primers. Assay used: immunoSEQ multiplex PCR; TCRdb lists only in-frame clones, some missing. The table records some 140,000 clones, 65% to 80% of them present only once. The germline V gene has CDR1 SGHTA and CDR2 FQGTGA. V lost 1 base, J lost 1 base, and 4 bases stayed unmatched. The CDR3 is 15 residues long. Of note for this clone: Its antigen is not identified.

The clonotype was recovered from a middle-aged man in good health and CMV-seronegative. The sample consisted of PBMCs. The chain couples TRBV7-3 to TRBJ2-7, with 7 positions matching TRBD2. In nucleotides, the CDR3 is TGTGCCAGCAGCTTAATCGGGGGAGGGTCCTACGAGCAGTACTTC. Amino acids: CASSLIGGGSYEQYF.